These 20 T cell receptor beta chains were all obtained from the same sample, sequenced in a study of cytomegalovirus exposure and HLA in healthy donors. PCR primers comprised 60 Vbeta and 13 Jbeta primers. Data came from immunoSEQ multiplex PCR; TCRdb stores just in-frame clones and leaves some out. The data contain 100,000 to 150,000 clones, around 77% of them singletons. Source material: PBMCs. The receptors were gathered from a man aged 30 to 39 in good health and CMV-seronegative.

The rearrangement joins TRBV9 to TRBJ2-3, with D possibly being TRBD1 (6 bases). This CDR3 has 15 amino acids. With 0 bases removed from V and 3 bases from J, the gap between germline ends came to 11 bases. Germline-derived CDR1 and CDR2 are SGDLS and YYNGEE. CDR3 protein: CASSVEQGRTDTQYF. DNA of the CDR3: TGTGCCAGCAGCGTAGAACAGGGTAGGACAGATACGCAGTATTTT.

This clone is a singleton in its sample. The chain has TRBV25-1 and TRBJ2-3; TRBD1 aligns across 8 bases. The CDR3 runs 14 residues. Losses at the gene ends were 3 bases for V and 5 bases for J; bases not matched to a gene: 4. CDR1 and CDR2 (germline): MGHDK, SYGVNS. CDR3 nucleotide sequence: TGTGCCAGCAGTGATTGGACAGGGAGAGATACGCAGTATTTT. Protein sequence: CASSDWTGRDTQYF.

Note on this clone: Sequence at one end of the junction differs from germline and may be a read error. The CDR3 DNA reads TGTGCCAGCAGCGAAGACAGCTATGGCTACACCTTC. This encodes CASSEDSYGYTF. The J gene is TRBJ1-2, the V gene TRBV2; D is perhaps TRBD1 (5 bases). CDR3 length: 12 residues. Germline values: CDR1 SNHLY, CDR2 FYNNEI.

This rearrangement joins TRBV7-9 to TRBJ2-7, with no clear D. This CDR3 comprises 15 residues. With 5 bases removed from V and 2 bases from J, the gap between germline ends came to 16 bases. Germline V CDR1 and CDR2: SEHNR, FQNEAQ (reference sequence). The CDR3 is CASSHSSQWTYEQYF. The CDR3 DNA is TGTGCCAGCAGCCATTCCTCACAGTGGACCTACGAGCAGTACTTC.

J is TRBJ2-5 and V is TRBV5-1; 12 nucleotides agree with TRBD2. Germline loops: CDR1 SGHRS, CDR2 YFSETQ. CDR3 length: 15 residues. V dropped 3 bases and J dropped 2; count of bases not matched to a gene: 2. This CDR3 reads CASSSGLAGQETQYF. CDR3 bases: TGCGCCAGCAGCTCAGGACTAGCGGGGCAAGAGACCCAGTACTTC.

The chain joins TRBV10-3 to TRBJ2-5; 7 bases agree with TRBD2. Germline V gives CDR1 ENHRY, CDR2 SYGVKD. The J segment lost 4 bases and the V segment lost 10 bases, leaving 15 bases of the junction unmatched. This CDR3 comprises 15 residues. DNA for the CDR3: TGTGCCACCCGGGCGGCAGACGAGCGGGGAGAGACCCAGTACTTC. Protein: CATRAADERGETQYF.

This chain connects TRBV6-1 to TRBJ2-6, with D perhaps matching TRBD1 (5 bases). V was clipped by 5 bases and J by 0 bases, with 8 bases between them. CDR3 length: 15 amino acids. Per germline, CDR1 MNHNS and CDR2 SASEGT. The CDR3 DNA reads TGTGCCAGCAGTAGACAGTACTCTGGGGCCAACGTCCTGACTTTC. It encodes CASSRQYSGANVLTF.

The J gene is TRBJ2-7, the V gene TRBV6-1; 12 bases map to TRBD2. V lost 4 bases and J lost 5; bases outside the gene matches: 6. The CDR3 has 15 residues. Germline V lookup: CDR1 MNHNS, CDR2 SASEGT. The CDR3 DNA sequence: TGTGCCAGCAGTGGCCTAGCGGGGGGGCCGGACGAGCAGTACTTC. This sequence encodes CASSGLAGGPDEQYF.

V gene TRBV6-5 combines with J gene TRBJ2-1; D might be TRBD1 (6 bases). This CDR3 has 13 amino acids. From germline, CDR1 is MNHEY and CDR2 SVGAGI. With 6 bases removed from V and 9 bases from J, the gap between germline ends came to 15 bases. In DNA, the CDR3 is TGTGCCAGCAGCAGGGGACCCATCCGTGAGCAGTTCTTC. As protein: CASSRGPIREQFF.

The J gene is TRBJ2-7, the V gene TRBV5-1, with a possible D match to TRBD1 (6 bases). V lost 8 bases to trimming and J lost 0 bases, with 9 bases between them. The CDR3 has 12 residues. From germline, CDR1 is SGHRS and CDR2 YFSETQ. The CDR3: CASRDNSYEQYF. The DNA for the CDR3 is TGCGCCAGTAGGGACAACTCCTACGAGCAGTACTTC.

There are a few counts of this clone. V is TRBV5-1 and J is TRBJ2-1, with 8 bases lining up with TRBD2. V shed 6 bases and J 0 bases; nucleotides not matched to a gene: 8. Per the germline V gene, CDR1 is SGHRS and CDR2 is YFSETQ. CDR3 length equals 16 residues. CDR3 bases: TGCGCCAGCACACGAACTAGCGGAGACTCCTACAATGAGCAGTTCTTC. Translated, it gives CASTRTSGDSYNEQFF.

J is TRBJ1-4 and V is TRBV4-2, with D hard to call. The CDR3 is 16 residues long. Germline V CDR1 and CDR2: LGHNA, YNFKEQ. V lost 0 bases and J lost 0, with 8 bases in between. The CDR3 protein is CASSQDLPATNEKLFF. Here the CDR3 DNA reads TGTGCCAGCAGCCAAGATTTACCGGCAACTAATGAAAAACTGTTTTTT.

CDR3 sequence: CASSATQGQPQHF. The CDR3 bases are TGCGCCAGCAGTGCGACCCAGGGGCAGCCCCAGCATTTT. The chain links TRBV10-1 to TRBJ1-5; a weak D match, TRBD1 (6 bases). The CDR3 totals 13 residues. Germline CDR1 is WNHNN and CDR2 is SYGVQD (reference sequence). V lost 4 bases to trimming and J lost 7 bases, with 11 bases between them.

CDR3: CASNCTGGAYYGYTF. Here the CDR3 DNA reads TGTGCCAGCAACTGTACAGGGGGCGCTTACTATGGCTACACCTTC. V gene TRBV21-1 combines with J gene TRBJ1-2; the DNA was not used to check the table's D call, TRBD1. TRBV21-1 is annotated as a pseudogene. The CDR3 runs 15 residues.

The chain carries TRBV5-1 and TRBJ2-7, with 7 positions matching TRBD2. Germline CDR1 and CDR2: SGHRS and YFSETQ. The CDR3 is 15 residues long. The J segment lost 0 bases and the V segment lost 0 bases, leaving 3 bases of the junction unmatched. The CDR3 loop reads CASSLEGGSSYEQYF. CDR3 sequence (DNA): TGCGCCAGCAGCTTGGAGGGCGGGAGCTCCTACGAGCAGTACTTC.

This chain joins TRBV4-3 and TRBJ2-5; 10 bases fit TRBD2. The V and J ends lost 3 bases and 5 bases, in that order; junction bases with no gene match: 12. The CDR3 consists of 17 residues. Germline V CDR1 and CDR2: LGHNA, YSLEER. This chain's CDR3 is CASSQILGASGSETQYF. The CDR3, as DNA: TGCGCCAGCAGCCAGATCCTTGGGGCTAGCGGGAGTGAGACCCAGTACTTC.

V and J are TRBV18 and TRBJ1-1, with TRBD1 matching 8 bases. The trim removed 4 bases at V and 6 bases at J, leaving 4 bases unmatched. CDR3 length: 13 amino acids. Germline V lookup: CDR1 KGHSH, CDR2 LQKENI. CDR3 nucleotides: TGTGCCAGCTCACTAGAGACAGGGGCTGAAGCTTTCTTT. This gives the protein CASSLETGAEAFF.

This chain connects TRBV28 to TRBJ2-7, with D possibly being TRBD2 (7 bases). CDR1 and CDR2 from the germline V gene are MDHEN and SYDVKM. V was trimmed by 3 bases and J by 2 bases, leaving 11 bases between them. CDR3 length equals 14 residues. The CDR3, as DNA: TGTGCCAGCAGTTTGGGGGGGCCCCCCTACGAGCAGTACTTC. Translating gives CASSLGGPPYEQYF. The full variable domain, completed using reference TRBV28 and TRBJ2-7, is DVKVTQSSRYLVKRTGEKVFLECVQDMDHENMFWYRQDPGLGLRLIYFSYDVKMKEKGDIPEGYSVSREKKERFSLILESASTNQTSMYLCASSLGGPPYEQYFGPGTRLTVT.

The chain is built from TRBV28 and TRBJ2-1, with 11 nucleotides matching TRBD2. The CDR3 covers 15 residues. Looked up from germline, CDR1 is MDHEN and CDR2 is SYDVKM. The J segment lost 6 bases and the V segment lost 6 bases, leaving 7 bases of the junction unmatched. The CDR3 reads CASRLGLAASNEQFF. The CDR3 nucleotides read TGTGCCAGCAGGTTGGGACTAGCGGCTTCCAATGAGCAGTTCTTC.

This clone was picked up a small number of times. The chain carries TRBV10-2 and TRBJ2-7, with D perhaps matching TRBD1 (5 bases). Trimming shortened V by 7 bases and J by 2 bases, and 12 bases separated the two germline ends. This CDR3 comprises 13 residues. Germline values: CDR1 WSHSY, CDR2 SAAADI. The DNA of the CDR3 is TGCGCCAGCACTGTGACAGAGACCTACGAGCAGTACTTC. It encodes CASTVTETYEQYF.